One sample yielded the 25 T cell receptor beta chains listed below, sequenced in a study of CD8 T cells in Susac syndrome. After extraction with the RNeasy kit, 0.5 to 1 ug of the RNA was reverse transcribed using random hexamers. From the immunoSEQ multiplex PCR reads, TCRdb called clonotypes with MiXCR, one entry per CDR3 protein. The repertoire holds about 210,000 distinct CDR3 sequences, with 80% to 95% as singletons. The sample comprised CD4+ T cells from PBMCs. These receptor sequences come from a human donor in good health.

The chain employs TRBV28 and TRBJ2-6; D may be TRBD2 (5 bases). The V end was cut by 4 bases, the J end by 2 bases, with 18 bases between. Germline values: CDR1 MDHEN, CDR2 SYDVKM. CDR3 length equals 18 residues. CDR3 amino acids: CASSSTLWGVPGANVLTF. CDR3 DNA sequence: TGTGCCAGCAGTTCTACACTCTGGGGAGTCCCTGGGGCCAACGTCCTGACTTTC.

Turning to this clonotype: One end of the junction does not line up with germline, which may come from a read error. The chain uses TRBV12-3 or TRBV12-4 and TRBJ2-2; 9 bases agree with TRBD2. This CDR3 is 18 amino acids long. CDR3 amino acids: CATLPLGAGGSSTGELFF. CDR3 bases: TGTGCCACCCTCCCGCTGGGAGCGGGGGGATCATCGACCGGAGAGCTGTTTTTT.

The chain uses TRBV7-2 and TRBJ2-5, with 9 positions matching TRBD2. After removal of 5 bases from V and 4 bases from J, the junction contained 8 bases not matched to a gene. Germline lookup yields CDR1 SGHTA and CDR2 FQGNSA. The CDR3 sequence is 15 residues long. The CDR3, as DNA: TGTGCCAGCAGCCTCCCGGGACTAGCAACAGAGACCCAGTACTTC. Encoded protein: CASSLPGLATETQYF.

V gene TRBV29-1 combines with J gene TRBJ2-3; perhaps TRBD1 as D (6 bases). The V and J ends lost 7 bases and 4 bases respectively, with 12 bases between them. This CDR3 has 12 residues. Germline-derived CDR1 and CDR2 are SQVTM and ANQGSEA. The CDR3 sequence: CSDTGSSDTQYF. The CDR3 coding sequence is TGCAGCGATACAGGGTCCTCAGATACGCAGTATTTT.

This chain uses TRBV28 with TRBJ2-3, with D tentatively TRBD1 or TRBD2 (6 bases each). CDR1 is MDHEN, CDR2 SYDVKM, per germline. V gave up 5 bases and J gave up 5 bases, with 20 bases separating them. This CDR3 is 16 amino acids long. The chain's CDR3 is CASSLRGGPARDTQYF. CDR3 nucleotide sequence: TGTGCCAGCAGTCTCCGAGGGGGGCCAGCACGAGATACGCAGTATTTT.

The chain is built from TRBV27 and TRBJ1-6, with D maybe TRBD1 (5 bases). Trimming cost V 4 bases and J 8 bases, with 15 bases left between them. Germline CDR1 and CDR2: MNHEY and SMNVEV (reference sequence). CDR3 size: 15 residues. CDR3 DNA sequence: TGTGCCAGCAGTTCCATCGGGGGGTTTGATTCACCCCTCCACTTT. Protein: CASSSIGGFDSPLHF.

J is TRBJ1-2 and V is TRBV2; D gene unclear. The CDR3 is 12 amino acids. With 5 bases removed from V and 8 bases from J, the gap between germline ends came to 12 bases. Germline V gives CDR1 SNHLY, CDR2 FYNNEI. CDR3 DNA sequence: TGTGCCAGCAGTCGTAATGGACTGGGCTACACCTTC. This gives the protein CASSRNGLGYTF.

J is TRBJ1-2 and V is TRBV25-1; D is unclear. The CDR3 has 12 amino acids. V lost 4 bases and J lost 5, with 8 bases in between. The germline CDR1 and CDR2 sequences are MGHDK and SYGVNS. CDR3 in DNA: TGTGCCAGCAGTGGAGTAGGATATGGCTACACCTTC. It specifies CASSGVGYGYTF.

The rearrangement uses TRBV4-1 and TRBJ2-3; weak D call: TRBD1 (5 bases). In germline, CDR1 is MGHRA, CDR2 YSYEKL. Trimming took off 1 base at V and 4 bases at J, with 9 bases between the two ends. This CDR3 comprises 14 residues. CDR3 region: CASSQAQGADTQYF. The CDR3 DNA is TGCGCCAGCAGCCAAGCCCAGGGCGCAGATACGCAGTATTTT.

The chain recombines TRBV3-1 with TRBJ2-4, with a weak D call TRBD2 (6 bases). This CDR3 comprises 15 residues. The germline CDR1 and CDR2 sequences are LGHDT and YNNKEL (reference sequence). Between the trimmed V and J ends, which lost 1 base and 4 bases, there was a span of 11 bases. The CDR3 DNA is TGTGCCAGCAGCCAAGGAGGTGGAGGGAAAAACATTCAGTACTTC. Its translation: CASSQGGGGKNIQYF.

The chain uses TRBV7-8 and TRBJ1-5; D is uncertain. V was clipped by 4 bases and J by 3 bases, with 13 bases between them. The CDR3 runs 15 residues. Germline V gene data show CDR1 as SGHVS and CDR2 as FQNEAQ. The CDR3 region is CASSYGRASNQPQHF. CDR3 bases: TGTGCCAGCAGCTACGGACGGGCCTCCAATCAGCCCCAGCATTTT.

The chain carries TRBV3-1 and TRBJ2-1; D is possibly TRBD1 or TRBD2 (6 bases each). The CDR3 is made up of 14 amino acids. V lost 2 bases, J lost 5 bases, and 10 bases lay in between. From germline, CDR1 is LGHDT and CDR2 YNNKEL (reference sequence). The CDR3 reads CASSQWGDNNEQFF. CDR3 in DNA: TGTGCCAGCAGCCAATGGGGGGACAACAATGAGCAGTTCTTC.

The gene calls are TRBV28 and TRBJ2-7; no reliable D call. Germline V gene lookup returns CDR1 MDHEN and CDR2 SYDVKM. This CDR3 is 15 amino acids long. V was pared by 3 bases and J by 1 base, with 13 bases between. This chain's CDR3 is CASSFGLTLSYEQYF. The DNA for the CDR3 is TGTGCCAGCAGTTTCGGCCTAACCCTATCCTACGAGCAGTACTTC.

The chain recombines TRBV6-6 with TRBJ2-5; the D gene is possibly TRBD1 (6 bases). The CDR3 sequence is 16 residues long. Trimming cost V 4 bases and J 5 bases, with 20 bases left between them. Per germline, CDR1 MNHNY and CDR2 SVGAGI (reference sequence). The CDR3 spells CASSSPAGVWAETQYF. DNA for the CDR3: TGTGCCAGCAGTTCACCCGCAGGGGTTTGGGCCGAGACCCAGTACTTC.

Comment on this clonotype: Its ends do not fully match the called genes, so a read error is possible. The V call is TRBV28, the J call TRBJ2-7; 10 nucleotides match TRBD1. Germline loops: CDR1 MDHEN, CDR2 SYDVKM. The CDR3 is 11 amino acids. The CDR3 loop reads CASSLGDRGYF. The CDR3 nucleotides read TGTGCCAGCAGTTTAGGGGACAGGGGTTATTTC.

The chain links TRBV15 to TRBJ1-2; D gene uncertain. This CDR3 is built from 14 residues. Trimming cost V 0 bases and J 6 bases, with 11 bases left between them. The germline V gene has CDR1 LNHNV and CDR2 YYDKDF (reference sequence). This CDR3 is CATSRDQQGHGYTF. The CDR3 bases are TGTGCCACCAGCAGAGATCAACAAGGCCATGGCTACACCTTC.

The V gene is TRBV4-2, the J gene TRBJ1-6, with D tentatively TRBD1 (6 bases). The V gene lost 6 bases and the J gene lost 10 bases, with 16 bases spanning the gap. The V gene's germline CDR1 is LGHNA and CDR2 YNFKEQ. The CDR3 loop spans 14 amino acids. The CDR3 loop reads CASSQQGEESPLHF. In DNA, the CDR3 is TGTGCCAGCAGTCAACAGGGTGAAGAATCACCCCTCCACTTT.

V usage is TRBV4-1 and J usage is TRBJ1-3, with 8 bases fitting TRBD1. Germline lookup yields CDR1 MGHRA and CDR2 YSYEKL. This CDR3 comprises 15 residues. V lost 2 bases, J lost 4 bases, and 4 bases stayed unmatched. DNA for the CDR3: TGCGCCAGCAGCCAACTCGACAGGGGAGGAAACACCATATATTTT. Translating it yields CASSQLDRGGNTIYF.

V is TRBV28 and J is TRBJ2-7; D may be TRBD2 (6 bases). Germline V gene lookup returns CDR1 MDHEN and CDR2 SYDVKM. Trimming removed 4 bases at V and 0 bases at J, with 13 bases between. The length of the CDR3 is 15 residues. DNA of the CDR3: TGTGCCAGCAGTTCACCGGACGGGAGCTCCTACGAGCAGTACTTC. Translation: CASSSPDGSSYEQYF.

The V call is TRBV3-1, the J call TRBJ2-3; D unresolved. V gave up 6 bases and J gave up 1 base, with 11 bases separating them. The length of the CDR3 is 14 residues. CDR1 LGHDT and CDR2 YNNKEL come from the germline V gene (reference sequence). CDR3 region: CASRSGLGTDTQYF. The CDR3 region has the DNA TGTGCCAGCAGGTCCGGATTAGGCACAGATACGCAGTATTTT.

The chain links TRBV7-2 to TRBJ1-6; D gene unclear. V was pared by 1 base and J by 9 bases, with 13 bases between. CDR1 SGHTA and CDR2 FQGNSA come from the germline V gene. The length of the CDR3 is 15 residues. CDR3: CASSLGPDMGSPLHF. The DNA of the CDR3 is TGTGCCAGCAGCTTAGGGCCAGATATGGGTTCACCCCTCCACTTT. Based on the CDR3 plus reference TRBV7-2 and TRBJ1-6, the full variable domain is GAGVSQSPSNKVTEKGKDVELRCDPISGHTALYWYRQSLGQGLEFLIYFQGNSAPDKSGLPSDRFSAERTGGSVSTLTIQRTQQEDSAVYLCASSLGPDMGSPLHFGNGTRLTVT.

The rearrangement uses TRBV7-3 and TRBJ2-1; D possibly corresponds to TRBD2 (5 bases). Germline CDR1 is SGHTA and CDR2 is FQGTGA. The CDR3 contains 16 residues. V lost 4 bases and J 6 bases, leaving 19 bases between the germline ends. CDR3 protein: CASSSLAGESSNEQFF. CDR3 sequence (DNA): TGTGCCAGCAGCTCTCTGGCGGGTGAGAGTAGCAATGAGCAGTTCTTC.

The V gene is TRBV12-3 or TRBV12-4, the J gene TRBJ2-5, with TRBD2 as a possible D gene (5 bases). The CDR3 has 14 amino acids. V was shortened by 2 bases and J by 2 bases, with 9 bases between the two germline ends. CDR3 sequence: CASSLNPGQETQYF. CDR3 nucleotides: TGTGCCAGCAGTTTAAACCCGGGACAAGAGACCCAGTACTTC.

The V gene is TRBV9, the J gene TRBJ2-3; 8 positions agree with TRBD2. This CDR3 spans 17 amino acids. With 1 base clipped from V and 6 bases from J, the junction kept 13 bases outside the gene matches. The V gene's germline CDR1 is SGDLS and CDR2 YYNGEE. This CDR3 reads CASSVPRGRGGSDTQYF. CDR3 in DNA: TGTGCCAGCAGCGTACCCCGGGGACGGGGGGGCAGTGATACGCAGTATTTT.

J is TRBJ2-1 and V is TRBV10-3; TRBD1 agrees at 7 bases. The trim removed 6 bases at V and 4 bases at J, leaving 6 bases unmatched. Germline assignment: CDR1 ENHRY and CDR2 SYGVKD. The CDR3 runs 14 residues. The CDR3 sequence: CAISGQDPYNEQFF. The CDR3 DNA sequence: TGTGCCATCAGCGGACAGGACCCATACAATGAGCAGTTCTTC.